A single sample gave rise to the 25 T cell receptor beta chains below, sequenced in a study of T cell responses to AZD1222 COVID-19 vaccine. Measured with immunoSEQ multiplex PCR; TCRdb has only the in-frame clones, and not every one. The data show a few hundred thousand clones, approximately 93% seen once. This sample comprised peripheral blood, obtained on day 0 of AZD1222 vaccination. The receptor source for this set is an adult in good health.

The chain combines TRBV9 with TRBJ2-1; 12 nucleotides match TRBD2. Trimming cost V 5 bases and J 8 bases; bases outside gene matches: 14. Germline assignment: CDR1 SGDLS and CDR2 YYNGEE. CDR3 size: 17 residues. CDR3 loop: CASSRTTSGRKGDEQFF. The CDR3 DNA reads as TGTGCCAGCAGTCGTACGACTAGCGGGAGAAAAGGGGATGAGCAGTTCTTC.

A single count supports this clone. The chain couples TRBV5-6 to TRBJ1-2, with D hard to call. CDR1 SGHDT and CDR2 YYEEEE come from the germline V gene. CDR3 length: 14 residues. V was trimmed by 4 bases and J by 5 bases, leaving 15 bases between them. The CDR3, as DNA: TGTGCCAGCAGCCCTGGCCCGGGATCTTATGGCTACACCTTC. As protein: CASSPGPGSYGYTF.

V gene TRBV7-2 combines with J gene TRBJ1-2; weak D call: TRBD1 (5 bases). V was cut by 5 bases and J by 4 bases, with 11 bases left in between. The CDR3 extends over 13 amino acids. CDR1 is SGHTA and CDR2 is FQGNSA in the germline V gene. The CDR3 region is CASSIGQIYGYTF. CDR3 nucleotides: TGTGCCAGCAGCATCGGACAAATCTATGGCTACACCTTC. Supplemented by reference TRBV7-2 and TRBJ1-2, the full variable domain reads GAGVSQSPSNKVTEKGKDVELRCDPISGHTALYWYRQSLGQGLEFLIYFQGNSAPDKSGLPSDRFSAERTGGSVSTLTIQRTQQEDSAVYLCASSIGQIYGYTFGSGTRLTVV.

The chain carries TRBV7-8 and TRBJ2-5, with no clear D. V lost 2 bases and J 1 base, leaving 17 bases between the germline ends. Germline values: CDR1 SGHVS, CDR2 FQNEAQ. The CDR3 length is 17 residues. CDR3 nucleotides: TGTGCCAGCAGCTTAAATCAATGGTCGACCCTCCAAGAGACCCAGTACTTC. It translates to CASSLNQWSTLQETQYF.

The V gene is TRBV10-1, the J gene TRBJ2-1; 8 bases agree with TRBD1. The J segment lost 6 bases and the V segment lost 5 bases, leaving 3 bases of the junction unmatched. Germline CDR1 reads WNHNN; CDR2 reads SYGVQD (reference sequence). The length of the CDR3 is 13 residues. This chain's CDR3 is CASSFDRGNEQFF. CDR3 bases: TGCGCCAGCAGTTTCGACAGGGGCAATGAGCAGTTCTTC.

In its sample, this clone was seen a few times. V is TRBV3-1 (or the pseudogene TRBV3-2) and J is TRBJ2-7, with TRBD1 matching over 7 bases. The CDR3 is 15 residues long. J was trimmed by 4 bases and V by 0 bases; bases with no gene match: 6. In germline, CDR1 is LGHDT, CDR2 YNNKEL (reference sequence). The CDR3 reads CASSQDQGQSYEQYF. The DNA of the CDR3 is TGTGCCAGCAGCCAAGATCAGGGACAGTCGTACGAGCAGTACTTC.

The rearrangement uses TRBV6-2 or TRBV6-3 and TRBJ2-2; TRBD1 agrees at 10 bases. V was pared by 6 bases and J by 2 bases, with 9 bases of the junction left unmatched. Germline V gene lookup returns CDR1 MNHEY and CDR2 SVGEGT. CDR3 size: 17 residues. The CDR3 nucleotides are TGTGCCAGCAGCCGTGACAGGGGGCGACCCAACACCGGGGAGCTGTTTTTT. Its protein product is CASSRDRGRPNTGELFF.

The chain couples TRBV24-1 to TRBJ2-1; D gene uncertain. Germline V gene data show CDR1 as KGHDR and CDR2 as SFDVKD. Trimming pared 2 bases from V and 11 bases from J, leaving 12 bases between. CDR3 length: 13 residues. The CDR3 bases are TGTGCCACCAGTGATTCCCACCGAACAAAGCAGTTCTTC. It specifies CATSDSHRTKQFF.

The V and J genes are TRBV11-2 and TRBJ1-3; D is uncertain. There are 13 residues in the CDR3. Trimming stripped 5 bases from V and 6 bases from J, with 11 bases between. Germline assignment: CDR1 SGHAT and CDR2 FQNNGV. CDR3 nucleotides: TGTGCCAGCAGCCTCGCGGGAGCAAACACCATATATTTT. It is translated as CASSLAGANTIYF.

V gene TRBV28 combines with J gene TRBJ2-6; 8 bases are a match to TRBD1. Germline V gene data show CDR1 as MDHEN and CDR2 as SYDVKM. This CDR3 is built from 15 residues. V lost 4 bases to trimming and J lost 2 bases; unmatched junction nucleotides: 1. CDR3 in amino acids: CASSSRGPGANVLTF. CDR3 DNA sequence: TGTGCCAGCAGTTCCAGGGGGCCTGGGGCCAACGTCCTGACTTTC.

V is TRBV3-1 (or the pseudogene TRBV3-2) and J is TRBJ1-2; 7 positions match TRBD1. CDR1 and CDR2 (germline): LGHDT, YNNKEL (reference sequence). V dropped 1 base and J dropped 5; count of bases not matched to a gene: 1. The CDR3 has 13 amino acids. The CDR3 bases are TGTGCCAGCAGCCAAGGCAGGGGGTATGGCTACACCTTC. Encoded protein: CASSQGRGYGYTF.

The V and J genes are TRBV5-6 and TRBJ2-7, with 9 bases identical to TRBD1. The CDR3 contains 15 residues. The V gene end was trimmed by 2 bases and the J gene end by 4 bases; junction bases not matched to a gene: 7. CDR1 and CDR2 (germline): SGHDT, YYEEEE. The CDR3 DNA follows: TGTGCCAGCAGCTTTGGGACAGGGCCGTTTTACGAGCAGTACTTC. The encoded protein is CASSFGTGPFYEQYF.

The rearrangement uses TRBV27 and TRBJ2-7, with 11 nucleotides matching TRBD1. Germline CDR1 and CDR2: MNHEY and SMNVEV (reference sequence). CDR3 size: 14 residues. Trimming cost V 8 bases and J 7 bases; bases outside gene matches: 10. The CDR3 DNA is TGTGCCAGCGCTGAGCCGGGACAGGGGGAAGAGCAGTACTTC. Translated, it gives CASAEPGQGEEQYF.

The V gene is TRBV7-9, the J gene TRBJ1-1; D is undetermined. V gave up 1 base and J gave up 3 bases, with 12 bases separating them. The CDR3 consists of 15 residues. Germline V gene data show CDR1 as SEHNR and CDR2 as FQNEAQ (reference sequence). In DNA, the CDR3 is TGTGCCAGCAGCTTAGGTCTCGGAGTCTACACTGAAGCTTTCTTT. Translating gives CASSLGLGVYTEAFF.

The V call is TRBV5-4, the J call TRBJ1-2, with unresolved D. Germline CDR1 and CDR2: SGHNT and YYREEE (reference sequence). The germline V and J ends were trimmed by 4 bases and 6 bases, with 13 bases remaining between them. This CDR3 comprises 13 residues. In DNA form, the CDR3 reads TGTGCCAGCAGCCTCGGGCAACACGATGGCTACACCTTC. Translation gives CASSLGQHDGYTF.

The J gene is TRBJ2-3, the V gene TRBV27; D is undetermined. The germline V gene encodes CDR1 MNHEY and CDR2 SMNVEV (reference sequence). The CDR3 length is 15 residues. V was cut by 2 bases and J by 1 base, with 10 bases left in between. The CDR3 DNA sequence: TGTGCCAGCAGTTTAGAATACACGCGCACAGATACGCAGTATTTT. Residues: CASSLEYTRTDTQYF.

Here the CDR3 reads CASSELAGGTTQYF. The DNA of the CDR3 is TGTGCCAGCAGTGAACTCGCGGGGGGTACGACCCAGTACTTC. V usage is TRBV6-1 and J usage is TRBJ2-5; 8 bases map to TRBD2. Germline V CDR1 and CDR2: MNHNS, SASEGT. With V trimmed by 2 bases and J by 7 bases, 6 bases remained unmatched. This CDR3 is 14 amino acids long.

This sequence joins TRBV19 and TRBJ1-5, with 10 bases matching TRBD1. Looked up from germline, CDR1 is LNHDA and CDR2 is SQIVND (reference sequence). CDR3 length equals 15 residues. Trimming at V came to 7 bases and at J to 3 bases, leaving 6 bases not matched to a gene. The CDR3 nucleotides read TGTGCCAGTACCCAGGGACAGGGGTACAATCAGCCCCAGCATTTT. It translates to CASTQGQGYNQPQHF.

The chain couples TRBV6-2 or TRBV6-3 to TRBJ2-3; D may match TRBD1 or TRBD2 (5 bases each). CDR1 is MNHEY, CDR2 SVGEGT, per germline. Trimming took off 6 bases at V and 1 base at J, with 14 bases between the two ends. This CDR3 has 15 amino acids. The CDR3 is CASRYTGTRTDTQYF. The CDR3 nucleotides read TGTGCCAGCAGATACACCGGGACCCGCACAGATACGCAGTATTTT.

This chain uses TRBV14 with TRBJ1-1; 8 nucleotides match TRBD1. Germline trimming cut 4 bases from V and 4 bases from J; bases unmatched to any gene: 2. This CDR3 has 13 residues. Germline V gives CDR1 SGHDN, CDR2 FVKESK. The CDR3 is CASSLDRATEAFF. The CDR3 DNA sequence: TGTGCCAGCAGCCTGGACAGGGCCACTGAAGCTTTCTTT.

The CDR3 loop reads CASSPRTADEQYF. The CDR3 region has the DNA TGCGCCAGCAGCCCCCGGACAGCAGACGAGCAGTACTTC. This chain connects TRBV4-3 to TRBJ2-7, with a tentative D call TRBD1 (6 bases). V was trimmed by 4 bases and J by 5 bases, leaving 12 bases between them. The germline CDR1 and CDR2 sequences are LGHNA and YSLEER. The CDR3 has 13 amino acids.

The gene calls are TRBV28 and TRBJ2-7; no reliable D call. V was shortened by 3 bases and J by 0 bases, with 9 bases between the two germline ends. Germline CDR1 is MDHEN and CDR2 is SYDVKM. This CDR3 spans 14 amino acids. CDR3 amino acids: CASSLGFYSYEQYF. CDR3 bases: TGTGCCAGCAGTTTGGGATTCTACTCCTACGAGCAGTACTTC.

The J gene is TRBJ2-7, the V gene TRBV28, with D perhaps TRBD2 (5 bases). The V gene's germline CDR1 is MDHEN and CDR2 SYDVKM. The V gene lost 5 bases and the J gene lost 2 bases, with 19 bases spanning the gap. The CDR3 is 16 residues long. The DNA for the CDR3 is TGTGCCAGCAGTCGAAGGAGGTGGGAGCGCCCCTACGAGCAGTACTTC. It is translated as CASSRRRWERPYEQYF. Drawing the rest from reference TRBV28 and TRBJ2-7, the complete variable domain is DVKVTQSSRYLVKRTGEKVFLECVQDMDHENMFWYRQDPGLGLRLIYFSYDVKMKEKGDIPEGYSVSREKKERFSLILESASTNQTSMYLCASSRRRWERPYEQYFGPGTRLTVT.

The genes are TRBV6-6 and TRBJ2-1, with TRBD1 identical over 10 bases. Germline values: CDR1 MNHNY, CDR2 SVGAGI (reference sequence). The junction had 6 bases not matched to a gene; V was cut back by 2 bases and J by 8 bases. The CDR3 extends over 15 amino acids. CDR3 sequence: CASSYPGQGYDEQFF. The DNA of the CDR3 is TGTGCCAGCAGTTACCCGGGACAGGGGTATGATGAGCAGTTCTTC.

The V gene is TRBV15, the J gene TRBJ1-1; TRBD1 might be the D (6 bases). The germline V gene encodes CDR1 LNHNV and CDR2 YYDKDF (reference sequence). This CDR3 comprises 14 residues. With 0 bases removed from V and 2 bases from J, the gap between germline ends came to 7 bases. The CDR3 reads CATSRDRGNTEAFF. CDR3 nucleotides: TGTGCCACCAGCAGAGACAGGGGTAACACTGAAGCTTTCTTT.